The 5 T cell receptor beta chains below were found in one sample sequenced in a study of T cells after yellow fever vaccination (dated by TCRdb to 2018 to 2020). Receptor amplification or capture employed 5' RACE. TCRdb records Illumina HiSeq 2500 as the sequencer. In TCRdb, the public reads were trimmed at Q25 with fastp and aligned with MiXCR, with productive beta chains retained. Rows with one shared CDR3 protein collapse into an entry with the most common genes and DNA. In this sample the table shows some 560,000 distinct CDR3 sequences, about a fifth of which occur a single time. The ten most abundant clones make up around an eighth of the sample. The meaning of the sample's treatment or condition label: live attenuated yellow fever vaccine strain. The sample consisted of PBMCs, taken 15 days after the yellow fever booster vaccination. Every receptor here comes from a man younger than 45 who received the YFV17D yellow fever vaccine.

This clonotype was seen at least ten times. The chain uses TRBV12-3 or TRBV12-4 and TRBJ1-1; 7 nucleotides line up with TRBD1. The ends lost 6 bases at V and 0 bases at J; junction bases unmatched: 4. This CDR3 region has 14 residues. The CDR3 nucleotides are TGTGCCAGCAGACGGGACAGCCTGAACACTGAAGCTTTCTTT. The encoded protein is CASRRDSLNTEAFF.

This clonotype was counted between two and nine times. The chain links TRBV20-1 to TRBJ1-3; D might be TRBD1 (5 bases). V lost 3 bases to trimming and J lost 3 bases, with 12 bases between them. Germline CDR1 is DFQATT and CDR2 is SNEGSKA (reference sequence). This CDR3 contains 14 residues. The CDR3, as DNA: TGCAGTGCTAGGGGTACAGGTTTTGGAAACACCATATATTTT. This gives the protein CSARGTGFGNTIYF.

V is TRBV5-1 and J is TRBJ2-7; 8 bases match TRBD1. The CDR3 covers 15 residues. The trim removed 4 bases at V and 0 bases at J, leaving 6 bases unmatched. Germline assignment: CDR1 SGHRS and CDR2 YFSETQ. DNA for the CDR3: TGCGCCAGCAGCAAGGGACAGGCCAGCTCCTACGAGCAGTACTTC. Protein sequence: CASSKGQASSYEQYF.

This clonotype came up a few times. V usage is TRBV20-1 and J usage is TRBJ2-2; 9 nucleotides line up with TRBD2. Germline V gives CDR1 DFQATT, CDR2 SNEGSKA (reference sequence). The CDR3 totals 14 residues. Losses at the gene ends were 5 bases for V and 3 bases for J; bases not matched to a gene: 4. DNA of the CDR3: TGCAGTGCTCCAAAGCGGGGGGACACCGGGGAGCTGTTTTTT. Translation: CSAPKRGDTGELFF.

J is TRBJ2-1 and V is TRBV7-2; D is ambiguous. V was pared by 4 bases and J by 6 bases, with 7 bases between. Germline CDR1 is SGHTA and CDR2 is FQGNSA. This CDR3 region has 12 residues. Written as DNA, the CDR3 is TGTGCCAGCAGCTGGATGGGCAATGAGCAGTTCTTC. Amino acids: CASSWMGNEQFF.